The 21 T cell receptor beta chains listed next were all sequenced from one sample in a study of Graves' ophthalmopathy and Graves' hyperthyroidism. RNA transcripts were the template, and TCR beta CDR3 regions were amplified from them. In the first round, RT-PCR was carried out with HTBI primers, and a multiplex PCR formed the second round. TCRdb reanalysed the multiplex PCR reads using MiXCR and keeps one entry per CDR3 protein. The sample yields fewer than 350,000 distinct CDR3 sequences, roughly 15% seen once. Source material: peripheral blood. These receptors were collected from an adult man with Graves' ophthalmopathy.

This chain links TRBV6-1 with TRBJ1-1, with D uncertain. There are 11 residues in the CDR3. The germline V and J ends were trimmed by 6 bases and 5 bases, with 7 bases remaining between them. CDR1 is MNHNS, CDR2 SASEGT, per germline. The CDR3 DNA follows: TGTGCCAGCAGGCGTCAAACTGAAGCTTTCTTT. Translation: CASRRQTEAFF.

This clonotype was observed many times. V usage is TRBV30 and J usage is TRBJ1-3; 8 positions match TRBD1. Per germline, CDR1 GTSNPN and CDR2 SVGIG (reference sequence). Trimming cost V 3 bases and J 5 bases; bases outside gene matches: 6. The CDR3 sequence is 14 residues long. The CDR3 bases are TGTGCCTGGAGCCGGACAGGGAGGAGAAACACCATATATTTT. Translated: CAWSRTGRRNTIYF.

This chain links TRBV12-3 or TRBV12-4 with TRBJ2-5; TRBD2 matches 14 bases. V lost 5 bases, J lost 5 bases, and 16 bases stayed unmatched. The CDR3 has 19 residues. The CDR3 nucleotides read TGTGCCAGCAGTCTCCAGGGGGGGACTAGCGGGAGTACACGGGAGACCCAGTACTTC. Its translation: CASSLQGGTSGSTRETQYF.

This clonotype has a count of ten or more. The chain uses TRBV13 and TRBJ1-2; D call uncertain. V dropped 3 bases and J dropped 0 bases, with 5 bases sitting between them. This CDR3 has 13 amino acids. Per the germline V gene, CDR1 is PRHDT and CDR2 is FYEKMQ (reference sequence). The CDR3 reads CASSLPANYGYTF. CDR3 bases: TGTGCCAGCAGCTTGCCGGCTAACTATGGCTACACCTTC.

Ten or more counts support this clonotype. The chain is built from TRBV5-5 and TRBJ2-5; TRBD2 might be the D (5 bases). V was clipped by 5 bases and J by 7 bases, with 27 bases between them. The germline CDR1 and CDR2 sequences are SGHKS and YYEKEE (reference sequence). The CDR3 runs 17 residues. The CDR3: CASSPRIGASPSGTQYF. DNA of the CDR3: TGTGCCAGCAGTCCGCGAATAGGCGCTAGCCCCTCAGGGACCCAGTACTTC.

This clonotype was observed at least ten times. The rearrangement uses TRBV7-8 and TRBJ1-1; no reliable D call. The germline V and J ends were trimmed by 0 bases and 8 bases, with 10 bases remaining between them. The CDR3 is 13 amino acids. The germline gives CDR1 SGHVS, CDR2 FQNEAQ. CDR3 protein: CASSLAVPNEAFF. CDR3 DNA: TGTGCCAGCAGCTTAGCGGTACCGAACGAAGCTTTCTTT.

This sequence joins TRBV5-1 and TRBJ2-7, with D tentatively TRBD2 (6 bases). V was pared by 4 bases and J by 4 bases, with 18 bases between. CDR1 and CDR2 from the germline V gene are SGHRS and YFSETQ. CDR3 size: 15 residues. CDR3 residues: CASSVGLSLDYEQYF. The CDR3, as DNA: TGCGCCAGCAGCGTGGGACTGAGTCTCGATTACGAGCAGTACTTC.

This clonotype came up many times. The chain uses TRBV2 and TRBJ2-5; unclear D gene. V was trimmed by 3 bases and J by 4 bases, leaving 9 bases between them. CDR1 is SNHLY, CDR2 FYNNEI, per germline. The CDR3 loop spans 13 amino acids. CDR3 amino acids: CASSELELETQYF. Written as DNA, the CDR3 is TGTGCCAGCAGTGAGCTAGAGCTAGAGACCCAGTACTTC. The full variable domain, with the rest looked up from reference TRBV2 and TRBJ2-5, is EPEVTQTPSHQVTQMGQEVILRCVPISNHLYFYWYRQILGQKVEFLVSFYNNEISEKSEIFDDQFSVERPDGSNFTLKIRSTKLEDSAMYFCASSELELETQYFGPGTRLLVL.

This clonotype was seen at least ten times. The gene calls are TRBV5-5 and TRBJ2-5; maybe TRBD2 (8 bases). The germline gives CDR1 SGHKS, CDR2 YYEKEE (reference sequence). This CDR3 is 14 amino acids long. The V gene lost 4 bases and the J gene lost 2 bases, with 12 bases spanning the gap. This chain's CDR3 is CASSVAGQQETQYF. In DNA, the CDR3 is TGTGCCAGCAGCGTAGCGGGACAGCAAGAGACCCAGTACTTC.

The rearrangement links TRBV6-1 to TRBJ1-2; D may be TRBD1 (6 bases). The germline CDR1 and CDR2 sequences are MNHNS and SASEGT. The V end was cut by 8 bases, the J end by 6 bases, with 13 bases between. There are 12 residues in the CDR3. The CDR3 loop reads CASGDRLDGYTF. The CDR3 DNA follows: TGTGCCAGCGGAGACAGGCTGGATGGCTACACCTTC.

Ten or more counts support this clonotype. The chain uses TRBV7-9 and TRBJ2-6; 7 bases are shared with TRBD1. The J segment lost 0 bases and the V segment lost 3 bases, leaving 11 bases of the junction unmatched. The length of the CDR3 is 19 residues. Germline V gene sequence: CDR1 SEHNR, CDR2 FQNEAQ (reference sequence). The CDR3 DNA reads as TGTGCCAGCAGCTTCGCCTCGGGACAGTGGCCCTCTGGGGCCAACGTCCTGACTTTC. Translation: CASSFASGQWPSGANVLTF.

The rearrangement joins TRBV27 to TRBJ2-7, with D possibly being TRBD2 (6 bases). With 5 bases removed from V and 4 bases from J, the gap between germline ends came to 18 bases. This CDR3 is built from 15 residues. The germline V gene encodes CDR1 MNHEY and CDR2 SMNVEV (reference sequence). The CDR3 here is CASSVTSSGDYEQYF. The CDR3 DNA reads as TGTGCCAGCAGTGTCACGTCCTCGGGGGATTACGAGCAGTACTTC.

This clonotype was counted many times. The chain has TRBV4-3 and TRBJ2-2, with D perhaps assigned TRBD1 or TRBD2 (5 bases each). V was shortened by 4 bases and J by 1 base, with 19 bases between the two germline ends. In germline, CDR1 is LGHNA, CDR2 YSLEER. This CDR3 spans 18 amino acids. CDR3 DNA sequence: TGCGCCAGCAGCCGAGGGGCCCCCACGGCGGGGAACACCGGGGAGCTGTTTTTT. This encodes CASSRGAPTAGNTGELFF.

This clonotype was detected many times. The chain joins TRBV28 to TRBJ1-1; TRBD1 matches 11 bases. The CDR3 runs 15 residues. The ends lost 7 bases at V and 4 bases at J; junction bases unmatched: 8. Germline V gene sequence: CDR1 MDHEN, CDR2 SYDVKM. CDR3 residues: CASTYPGTGGTEAFF. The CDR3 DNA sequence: TGTGCCAGCACCTACCCCGGGACAGGGGGCACTGAAGCTTTCTTT.

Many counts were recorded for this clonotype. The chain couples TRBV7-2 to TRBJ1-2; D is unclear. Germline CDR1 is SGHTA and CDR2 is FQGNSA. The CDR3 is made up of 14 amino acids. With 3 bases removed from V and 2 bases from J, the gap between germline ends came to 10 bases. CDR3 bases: TGTGCCAGCAGCTTTGGTGTGGGGAACTATGGCTACACCTTC. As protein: CASSFGVGNYGYTF.

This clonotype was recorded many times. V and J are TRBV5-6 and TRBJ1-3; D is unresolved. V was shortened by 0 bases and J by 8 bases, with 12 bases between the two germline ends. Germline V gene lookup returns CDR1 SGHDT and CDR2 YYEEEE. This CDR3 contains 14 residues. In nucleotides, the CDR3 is TGTGCCAGCAGCTTGGTCGGGCATTTGGACACCATATATTTT. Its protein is CASSLVGHLDTIYF.

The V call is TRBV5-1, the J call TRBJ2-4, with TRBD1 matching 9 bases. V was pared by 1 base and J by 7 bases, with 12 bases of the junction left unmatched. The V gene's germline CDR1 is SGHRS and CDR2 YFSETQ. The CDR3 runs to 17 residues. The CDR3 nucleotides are TGCGCCAGCAGCTTGACGGCGGGACAGGGTGGGGTGAACATTCAGTACTTC. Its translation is CASSLTAGQGGVNIQYF.

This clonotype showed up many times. CDR3 bases: TGTGCCTGGAGCCCAGGACCCGGGGCTAACTATGGCTACACCTTC. This sequence encodes CAWSPGPGANYGYTF. The rearrangement joins TRBV30 to TRBJ1-2; no clear D. The CDR3 covers 15 residues. Trimming left V 3 bases short and J 0 bases short, with 14 bases between. The germline V gene has CDR1 GTSNPN and CDR2 SVGIG (reference sequence).

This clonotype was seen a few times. The CDR3 DNA reads as TGCAGTGCTGACAGCGGGGGGGGCAACGGGGAGCTGTTTTTT. It yields the protein CSADSGGGNGELFF. The chain is built from TRBV20-1 and TRBJ2-2; 10 nucleotides line up with TRBD2. The CDR3 sequence is 14 residues long. Germline V gene lookup returns CDR1 DFQATT and CDR2 SNEGSKA (reference sequence). The V gene end was trimmed by 5 bases and the J gene end by 7 bases; junction bases not matched to a gene: 7.

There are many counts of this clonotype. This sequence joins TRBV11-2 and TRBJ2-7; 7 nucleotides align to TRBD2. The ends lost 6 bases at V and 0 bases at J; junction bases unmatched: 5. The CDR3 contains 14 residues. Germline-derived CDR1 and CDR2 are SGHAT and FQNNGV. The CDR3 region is CASRAGVNSYEQYF. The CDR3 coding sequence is TGTGCCAGCAGGGCGGGGGTTAACTCCTACGAGCAGTACTTC.

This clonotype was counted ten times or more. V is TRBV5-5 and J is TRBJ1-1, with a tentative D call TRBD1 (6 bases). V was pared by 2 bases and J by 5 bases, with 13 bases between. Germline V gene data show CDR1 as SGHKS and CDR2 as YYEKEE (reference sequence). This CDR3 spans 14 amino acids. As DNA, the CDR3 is TGTGCCAGCAGCTTTTACGGGGGCGAAACTGAAGCTTTCTTT. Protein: CASSFYGGETEAFF.